This record looks at one T cell receptor (beta chain) sequence and its context. This sample is drawn from a study of blood T cell repertoires in COVID-19. Trimming took 6 bases from V and 1 from J; bases not matched to a gene: 7. Germline CDR1 and CDR2: SGHRS and YFSETQ. There are 15 residues in the CDR3. In the original workflow: Amplification with reference gene primers provided the estimates of nucleated cell counts. Sequencing was performed with immunoSEQ multiplex PCR; in TCRdb, only in-frame clones are kept and a portion is missing. The V and J calls and clone size were taken over from that table, and D and trimming were inferred from the DNA. The sample gives over 200,000 clones, roughly 84% of which show up once; approximately 18% is in the top ten.

This sequence joins TRBV5-1 and TRBJ2-1; 7 nucleotides match TRBD1. The sequence derives from a woman of 80 years or more with active or convalescent COVID-19. Material: peripheral blood. This CDR3 reads CASTTQTGSYNEQFF. Here the CDR3 DNA reads TGCGCCAGCACAACGCAGACAGGGTCCTACAATGAGCAGTTCTTC.